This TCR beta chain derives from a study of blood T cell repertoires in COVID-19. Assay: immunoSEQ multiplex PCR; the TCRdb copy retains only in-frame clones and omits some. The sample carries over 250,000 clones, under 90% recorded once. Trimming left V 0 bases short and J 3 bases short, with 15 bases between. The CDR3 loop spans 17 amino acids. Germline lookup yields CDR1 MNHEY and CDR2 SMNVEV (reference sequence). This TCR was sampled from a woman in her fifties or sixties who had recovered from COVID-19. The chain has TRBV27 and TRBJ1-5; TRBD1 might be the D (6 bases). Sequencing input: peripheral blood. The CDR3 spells CASSLSTGSPNNQPQHF. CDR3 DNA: TGTGCCAGCAGTTTATCTACAGGGAGTCCCAACAATCAGCCCCAGCATTTT.